This T cell receptor (beta chain) was sequenced during a study of regulatory T cells in long-lasting Graves disease. Both iRepertoire HTBI primers and Arm-PCR of CDR3 regions were used to build the TCR beta libraries. MiXCR, run by TCRdb on the multiplex PCR reads, gives a single entry per CDR3 protein. The sample has roughly 420,000 distinct CDR3 sequences, 12% to 15% seen once. General study points: Relative to newly diagnosed Graves' patients, persistent ones had lower TCR diversity.

About this clonotype itself: The antigen remains unidentified.

Germline V gene lookup returns CDR1 MGHDK and CDR2 SYGVNS. The CDR3 extends over 17 amino acids. The J segment lost 0 bases and the V segment lost 6 bases, leaving 10 bases of the junction unmatched. Described time point: newly diagnosed GD, antithyroid drugs for less than 3 months. PBMC-derived RNA was used for the TCR library. This sample was also put to use in a study of T cells in Graves' hyperthyroidism and ophthalmopathy. As that study records: With the HTBI primer set, the TCR CDR3 went through a first round of RT-PCR.

This chain joins TRBV25-1 and TRBJ1-5; 8 bases are shared with TRBD1. The sequenced sample was peripheral blood mononuclear cells (PBMCs), obtained at new diagnosis, from a patient treated with antithyroid drugs. The receptor was isolated from a woman in her forties or fifties with Graves disease. The CDR3 is CASSANRDRNSNQPQHF. The CDR3 DNA reads as TGTGCCAGCAGCGCTAACAGGGACAGGAATAGCAATCAGCCCCAGCATTTT.